A single sample is the source of the 26 T cell receptor beta chains below, sequenced in a study of T cell responses to AZD1222 COVID-19 vaccine. Produced via immunoSEQ multiplex PCR; TCRdb's table is partial and in-frame only. Of 130,000 or so clones listed, 90% are singletons. The source was peripheral blood, collected on day 0 of AZD1222 vaccination. Receptor source: an adult in good health.

The V gene is TRBV4-3, the J gene TRBJ2-4; the D is unclear. Germline CDR1 LGHNA, CDR2 YSLEER. The CDR3 is made up of 13 amino acids. Trimming removed 4 bases from V and 5 bases from J, with 9 bases in between. DNA for the CDR3: TGCGCCAGCAGCCCTCCGGGTCAAAACATTCAGTACTTC. Its translation: CASSPPGQNIQYF.

The chain uses TRBV6-5 and TRBJ1-2, with 7 bases that match TRBD1. CDR3 length: 14 amino acids. The V and J ends lost 0 bases and 6 bases, in that order; junction bases with no gene match: 4. The germline V gene has CDR1 MNHEY and CDR2 SVGAGI. The CDR3 reads CASSYSGTENGYTF. The CDR3 DNA sequence: TGTGCCAGCAGTTACTCGGGGACAGAAAATGGCTACACCTTC.

The genes are TRBV27 and TRBJ2-7; 9 bases map to TRBD1. There are 16 residues in the CDR3. Germline V lookup: CDR1 MNHEY, CDR2 SMNVEV (reference sequence). Unmatched junction bases numbered 10, after V lost 5 bases and J lost 2 bases. The CDR3 bases are TGTGCCAGCAGTGGCCATCGGAGACAGGGGGCCTACGAGCAGTACTTC. Its protein product is CASSGHRRQGAYEQYF.

The gene calls are TRBV7-9 and TRBJ2-6; D ambiguous. Germline V gene sequence: CDR1 SEHNR, CDR2 FQNEAQ (reference sequence). The CDR3 consists of 15 residues. Trimming left V 8 bases short and J 1 base short, with 12 bases between. DNA of the CDR3: TGTGCCAGCTCCTCCTCGGGTTCTGGGGCCAACGTCCTGACTTTC. Encoded protein: CASSSSGSGANVLTF.

The chain links TRBV6-5 to TRBJ2-7; 10 bases align to TRBD2. The CDR3 extends over 15 amino acids. V was clipped by 7 bases and J by 0 bases; unmatched bases: 6. The V gene's germline CDR1 is MNHEY and CDR2 SVGAGI. CDR3 amino acids: CASTPSGGRSYEQYF. CDR3 sequence (DNA): TGTGCCAGCACCCCTAGCGGGGGCCGCTCCTACGAGCAGTACTTC.

This clone was counted a few times. The V call is TRBV12-3 or TRBV12-4, the J call TRBJ1-5, with TRBD1 as a possible D gene (5 bases). The CDR3 is made up of 12 amino acids. The V gene lost 5 bases and the J gene lost 5 bases, with 7 bases spanning the gap. CDR3 sequence reads: CASSRGDQPQHF. DNA of the CDR3: TGTGCCAGCAGTAGGGGCGATCAGCCCCAGCATTTT.

V and J are TRBV5-1 and TRBJ2-7; TRBD2 might be the D (6 bases). The ends were cut back, 0 bases at V and 4 bases at J, with 11 bases in the middle. Germline lookup yields CDR1 SGHRS and CDR2 YFSETQ. The CDR3 loop spans 14 amino acids. The CDR3 sequence: CASSLVGRGYEQYF. For the CDR3, the DNA is TGCGCCAGCAGCTTGGTCGGGCGGGGATACGAGCAGTACTTC.

The rearrangement links TRBV7-8 to TRBJ1-5; 9 bases are shared with TRBD1. The CDR3 covers 15 residues. CDR1 and CDR2 (germline): SGHVS, FQNEAQ. J was trimmed by 5 bases and V by 0 bases; bases with no gene match: 2. The CDR3 DNA reads as TGTGCCAGCAGCTTAGCGGGGACAGGGTATCAGCCCCAGCATTTT. Encoded protein: CASSLAGTGYQPQHF. The variable domain in full, completed from reference TRBV7-8 and TRBJ1-5, reads GAGVSQSPRYKVAKRGQDVALRCDPISGHVSLFWYQQALGQGPEFLTYFQNEAQLDKSGLPSDRFFAERPEGSVSTLKIQRTQQEDSAVYLCASSLAGTGYQPQHFGDGTRLSIL.

The chain couples TRBV4-2 to TRBJ1-5; a possible D gene is TRBD1 (6 bases). Trimming pared 3 bases from V and 1 base from J, leaving 13 bases between. The CDR3 loop spans 16 amino acids. The germline V gene has CDR1 LGHNA and CDR2 YNFKEQ. The CDR3: CASSQRGGASNQPQHF. In DNA, the CDR3 is TGTGCCAGCAGCCAGAGGGGGGGGGCGAGCAATCAGCCCCAGCATTTT.

The chain is built from TRBV5-1 and TRBJ2-3; TRBD2 matches 8 bases. Per germline, CDR1 SGHRS and CDR2 YFSETQ. The CDR3 has 16 amino acids. The ends lost 0 bases at V and 3 bases at J; junction bases unmatched: 6. DNA of the CDR3: TGCGCCAGCAGCTTGGAGAGGCCTAGCGGGACAGATACGCAGTATTTT. This gives the protein CASSLERPSGTDTQYF.

This chain uses TRBV14 with TRBJ1-1; D remains ambiguous. The V gene lost 0 bases and the J gene lost 3 bases, with 14 bases spanning the gap. The V gene's germline CDR1 is SGHDN and CDR2 FVKESK. The CDR3 is made up of 16 amino acids. CDR3 sequence reads: CASSQDQAGLDTEAFF. CDR3 coding DNA: TGTGCCAGCAGCCAAGATCAGGCCGGGCTGGACACTGAAGCTTTCTTT.

V is TRBV6-5 and J is TRBJ2-1, with 9 positions matching TRBD2. Germline loops: CDR1 MNHEY, CDR2 SVGAGI. With V trimmed by 3 bases and J by 3 bases, 3 bases remained unmatched. The CDR3 covers 15 residues. The CDR3 region has the DNA TGTGCCAGCAGTTATAGCGGGGGCAGCTACAATGAGCAGTTCTTC. Translation gives CASSYSGGSYNEQFF.

The rearrangement joins TRBV30 to TRBJ2-7; D uncertain. Germline V lookup: CDR1 GTSNPN, CDR2 SVGIG (reference sequence). There are 12 residues in the CDR3. With 1 base removed from V and 6 bases from J, the gap between germline ends came to 10 bases. CDR3 in amino acids: CAWSAMESEQYF. Written as DNA, the CDR3 is TGTGCCTGGAGTGCGATGGAGAGCGAGCAGTACTTC.

J is TRBJ1-5 and V is TRBV5-5; no clear D. The germline gives CDR1 SGHKS, CDR2 YYEKEE (reference sequence). The length of the CDR3 is 17 residues. V gave up 0 bases and J gave up 3 bases, with 16 bases separating them. For the CDR3, the DNA is TGTGCCAGCAGCTTGGGGGAACAACTACAATACAATCAGCCCCAGCATTTT. Its protein is CASSLGEQLQYNQPQHF.

This chain uses TRBV5-1 with TRBJ2-2; 7 nucleotides agree with TRBD2. Germline assignment: CDR1 SGHRS and CDR2 YFSETQ. The CDR3 covers 14 residues. Trimming removed 10 bases from V and 4 bases from J; junction bases left unmatched: 10. This CDR3 reads CAGSSGRGTGELFF. CDR3 coding DNA: TGCGCCGGATCTAGCGGTCGAGGCACCGGGGAGCTGTTTTTT.

The chain carries TRBV5-1 and TRBJ2-1; D might be TRBD1 or TRBD2, each matching 5 bases. The V end was cut by 2 bases, the J end by 7 bases, with 13 bases between. CDR3 size: 14 residues. Germline-derived CDR1 and CDR2 are SGHRS and YFSETQ. The CDR3 nucleotides are TGCGCCAGCAGCTTACAGAGGGGTATTAATGAGCAGTTCTTC. Amino acids: CASSLQRGINEQFF.

The gene calls are TRBV5-8 and TRBJ1-1; D is perhaps TRBD1 (5 bases). V was trimmed by 4 bases and J by 1 base, leaving 14 bases between them. Germline assignment: CDR1 SGHTS and CDR2 YDEGEE. This CDR3 is 15 amino acids long. In DNA, the CDR3 is TGTGCCAGCAGCCGAGAGGACATCCCGAACACTGAAGCTTTCTTT. Protein sequence: CASSREDIPNTEAFF.

This chain joins TRBV6-1 and TRBJ1-2, with 7 bases matching TRBD1. With 1 base clipped from V and 4 bases from J, the junction kept 6 bases outside the gene matches. This CDR3 is 15 amino acids long. The germline V gene has CDR1 MNHNS and CDR2 SASEGT. CDR3 residues: CASSEGQGRFYGYTF. In nucleotides, the CDR3 is TGTGCCAGCAGTGAAGGACAGGGCCGATTCTATGGCTACACCTTC.

The CDR3 DNA sequence: TGTGCCAGCAGCCACTCGGGACTAGCGGGAGGGAGCTCCTACGAGCAGTACTTC. It codes for CASSHSGLAGGSSYEQYF. J is TRBJ2-7 and V is TRBV4-2; 16 positions match TRBD2. From germline, CDR1 is LGHNA and CDR2 YNFKEQ. The CDR3 covers 18 residues. Trimming at V came to 3 bases and at J to 0 bases, leaving 5 bases not matched to a gene.

The chain has TRBV30 and TRBJ1-2; TRBD1 matches at 8 bases. CDR1 is GTSNPN and CDR2 is SVGIG in the germline V gene (reference sequence). CDR3 size: 14 residues. The trim removed 3 bases at V and 8 bases at J, leaving 11 bases unmatched. CDR3 sequence reads: CAWSRTGSRAGYTF. The CDR3 DNA reads TGTGCCTGGAGCCGGACAGGGAGCAGGGCGGGCTACACCTTC.

This rearrangement joins TRBV5-1 to TRBJ1-6; no definite D call. Germline CDR1 reads SGHRS; CDR2 reads YFSETQ. The CDR3 sequence is 16 residues long. The V and J ends lost 4 bases and 0 bases respectively, with 11 bases between them. The DNA for the CDR3 is TGCGCCAGCAGCCCATCTACAAGCTCCTATAATTCACCCCTCCACTTT. This codes for CASSPSTSSYNSPLHF.

The chain recombines TRBV19 with TRBJ1-1; D gene unclear. The CDR3 has 15 residues. Trimming cost V 3 bases and J 3 bases, with 14 bases left between them. The germline gives CDR1 LNHDA, CDR2 SQIVND (reference sequence). CDR3 sequence reads: CASSIPVREDTEAFF. The DNA for the CDR3 is TGTGCCAGTAGTATCCCCGTGAGGGAGGACACTGAAGCTTTCTTT. The full variable domain, in which reference TRBV19 and TRBJ1-1 provide the parts outside the CDR3, is DGGITQSPKYLFRKEGQNVTLSCEQNLNHDAMYWYRQDPGQGLRLIYYSQIVNDFQKGDIAEGYSVSREKKESFPLTVTSAQKNPTAFYLCASSIPVREDTEAFFGQGTRLTVV.

In nucleotides, the CDR3 is TGTGCCAGCAGCACCTTTGGAGGGACAGCCTTAGCCAAAAACATTCAGTACTTC. It specifies CASSTFGGTALAKNIQYF. The V call is TRBV7-2, the J call TRBJ2-4, with D tentatively TRBD1 (7 bases). CDR3 size: 18 residues. V dropped 5 bases and J dropped 0 bases, with 20 bases sitting between them. CDR1 is SGHTA and CDR2 is FQGNSA in the germline V gene.

The chain joins TRBV23-1 to TRBJ1-2, with D possibly TRBD1 on 5 matching bases. TRBV23-1 is assigned to the ORF class and has an uncertain function. The CDR3 contains 13 residues. V was trimmed by 7 bases and J by 1 base, leaving 10 bases between them. CDR3 sequence: CASIADINYGYTF. The CDR3 DNA reads TGCGCCAGCATCGCGGACATTAACTATGGCTACACCTTC.

The chain is built from TRBV6-1 and TRBJ1-1, with 9 bases that match TRBD1. V dropped 3 bases and J dropped 5; count of bases not matched to a gene: 1. Per the germline V gene, CDR1 is MNHNS and CDR2 is SASEGT. This CDR3 spans 13 amino acids. The CDR3 DNA follows: TGTGCCAGCAGTGAGGGACAGGGTACTGAAGCTTTCTTT. Its protein product is CASSEGQGTEAFF.

This chain joins TRBV4-2 and TRBJ2-4; TRBD2 agrees at 9 bases. V was clipped by 4 bases and J by 8 bases; unmatched bases: 9. CDR1 LGHNA and CDR2 YNFKEQ come from the germline V gene. The CDR3 is made up of 15 amino acids. CDR3 region: CASSPPNSGRYIQYF. The CDR3 DNA follows: TGTGCCAGCAGCCCTCCTAATAGCGGGAGATACATTCAGTACTTC.